This T cell receptor beta chain was observed in a study of neurological immune-mediated disorders. The team produced cDNA through 5'RACE using 10-nucleotide random UMIs. A single record per CDR3 protein comes from TCRdb applying MiXCR to the 5' RACE reads. The table has around 78,000 distinct CDR3 sequences, 15% to 20% seen once. This clonotype came up many times. The CDR3 runs 18 residues. With 1 base clipped from V and 4 bases from J, the junction kept 14 bases outside the gene matches. This receptor was taken from a woman between 35 and 50 years old in good health. This sequence joins TRBV12-3 or TRBV12-4 and TRBJ2-3; 7 nucleotides align to TRBD1. The sample taken for sequencing was PBMCs. CDR3: CASSLGLLQGFSSDTQYF. The DNA of the CDR3 is TGTGCCAGCAGTTTAGGTCTTCTACAGGGGTTCAGTTCAGATACGCAGTATTTT.